The text below deals with one T cell receptor (beta chain). Its antigen is currently unknown. Different DNA sequences within this sample yield the same CDR3. V lost 5 bases, J lost 4 bases, and 5 bases stayed unmatched. Germline V lookup: CDR1 MNHEY, CDR2 SMNVEV (reference sequence). This CDR3 comprises 15 residues. At a deep level, the assay was run. The data were produced by immunoSEQ multiplex PCR, yet TCRdb's version contains in-frame clones alone and is incomplete. The sample consists of about 2 million clones, about 95% of them appearing once. This sample is drawn from a study of shared clonotypes between healthy human individuals. Overall study findings and caveats: The expectation was that sequencing depth would affect clonotype sharing among donors. Non-shared clonotypes displayed generation probabilities falling below those of clonotypes present in all four donors.

CD45RO-negative cells were positively selected for CCR7, leaving out terminally differentiated effector memory CD45RA+ cells. The chain joins TRBV27 to TRBJ2-5; 12 bases are shared with TRBD2. The sequencing input was naive CD8+ T cells sorted from blood. This sequence originates from a man aged 18-30 years in good health. The chain's CDR3 is CASSLLAGGRETQYF. In DNA form, the CDR3 reads TGTGCCAGCAGTCTCCTAGCGGGGGGGCGAGAGACCCAGTACTTC.